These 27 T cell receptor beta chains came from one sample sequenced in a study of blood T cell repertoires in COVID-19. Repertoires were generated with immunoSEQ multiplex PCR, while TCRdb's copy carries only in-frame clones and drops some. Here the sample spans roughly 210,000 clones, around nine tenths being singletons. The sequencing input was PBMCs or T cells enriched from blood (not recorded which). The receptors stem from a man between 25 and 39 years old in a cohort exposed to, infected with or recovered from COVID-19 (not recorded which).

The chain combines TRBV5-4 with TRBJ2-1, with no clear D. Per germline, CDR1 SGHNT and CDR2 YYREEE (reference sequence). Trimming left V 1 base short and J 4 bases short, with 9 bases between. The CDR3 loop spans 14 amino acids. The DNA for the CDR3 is TGTGCCAGCAGCTTGCCAGGAACATACAATGAGCAGTTCTTC. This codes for CASSLPGTYNEQFF. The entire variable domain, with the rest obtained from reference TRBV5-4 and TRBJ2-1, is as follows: ETGVTQSPTHLIKTRGQQVTLRCSSQSGHNTVSWYQQALGQGPQFIFQYYREEENGRGNFPPRFSGLQFPNYSSELNVNALELDDSALYLCASSLPGTYNEQFFGPGTRLTVL.

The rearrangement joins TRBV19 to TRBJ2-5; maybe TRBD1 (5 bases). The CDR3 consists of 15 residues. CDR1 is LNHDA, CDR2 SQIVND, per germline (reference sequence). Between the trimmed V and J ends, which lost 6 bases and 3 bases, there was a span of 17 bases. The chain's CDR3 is CASRGLGDIEETQYF. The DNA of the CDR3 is TGTGCCAGTAGGGGGTTAGGGGATATCGAAGAGACCCAGTACTTC. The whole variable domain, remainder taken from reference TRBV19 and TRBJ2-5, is DGGITQSPKYLFRKEGQNVTLSCEQNLNHDAMYWYRQDPGQGLRLIYYSQIVNDFQKGDIAEGYSVSREKKESFPLTVTSAQKNPTAFYLCASRGLGDIEETQYFGPGTRLLVL.

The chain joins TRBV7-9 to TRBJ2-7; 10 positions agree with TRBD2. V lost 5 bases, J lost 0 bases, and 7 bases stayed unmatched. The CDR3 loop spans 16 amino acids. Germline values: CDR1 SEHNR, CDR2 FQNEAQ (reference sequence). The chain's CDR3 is CASSPLAGVNSYEQYF. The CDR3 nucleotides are TGTGCCAGCAGCCCTCTAGCGGGGGTTAACTCCTACGAGCAGTACTTC.

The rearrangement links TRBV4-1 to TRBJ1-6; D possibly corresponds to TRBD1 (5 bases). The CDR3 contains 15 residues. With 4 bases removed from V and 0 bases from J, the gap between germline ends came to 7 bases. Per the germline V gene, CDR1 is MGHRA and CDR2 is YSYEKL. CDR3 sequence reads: CASSRDSSYNSPLHF. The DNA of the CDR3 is TGCGCCAGCAGCCGAGACAGCTCCTATAATTCACCCCTCCACTTT.

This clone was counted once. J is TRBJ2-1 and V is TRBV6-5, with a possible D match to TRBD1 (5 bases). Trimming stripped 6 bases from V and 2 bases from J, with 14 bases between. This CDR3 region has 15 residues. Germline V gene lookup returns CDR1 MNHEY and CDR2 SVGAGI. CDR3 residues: CASRLTGAPYNEQFF. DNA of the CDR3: TGTGCCAGCAGGCTAACAGGTGCTCCCTACAATGAGCAGTTCTTC.

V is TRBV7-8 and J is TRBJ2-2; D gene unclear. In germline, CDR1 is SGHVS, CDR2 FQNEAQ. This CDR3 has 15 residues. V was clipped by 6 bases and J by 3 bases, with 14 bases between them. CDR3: CASRSSSVDTGELFF. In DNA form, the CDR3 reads TGTGCCAGCAGATCATCTTCAGTGGACACCGGGGAGCTGTTTTTT.

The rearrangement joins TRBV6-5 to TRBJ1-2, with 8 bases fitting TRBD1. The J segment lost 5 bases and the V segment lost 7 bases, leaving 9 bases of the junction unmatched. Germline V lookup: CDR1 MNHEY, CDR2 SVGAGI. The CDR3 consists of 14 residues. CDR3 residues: CASTETRGRYGYTF. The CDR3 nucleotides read TGTGCCAGCACCGAAACCAGGGGGCGGTATGGCTACACCTTC.

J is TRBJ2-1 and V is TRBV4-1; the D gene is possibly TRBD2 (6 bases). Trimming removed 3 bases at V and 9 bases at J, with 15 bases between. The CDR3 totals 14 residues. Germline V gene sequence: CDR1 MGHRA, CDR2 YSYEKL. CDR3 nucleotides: TGCGCCAGCAGCCAGGGACTTCTCGGCGGTGAGCAGTTCTTC. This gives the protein CASSQGLLGGEQFF.

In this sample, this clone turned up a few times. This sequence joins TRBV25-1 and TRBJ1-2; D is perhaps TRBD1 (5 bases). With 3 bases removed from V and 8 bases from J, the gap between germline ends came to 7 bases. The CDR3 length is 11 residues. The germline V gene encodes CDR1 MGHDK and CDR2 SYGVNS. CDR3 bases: TGTGCCAGCAGTGACGGGGGGGGCTACACCTTC. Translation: CASSDGGGYTF.

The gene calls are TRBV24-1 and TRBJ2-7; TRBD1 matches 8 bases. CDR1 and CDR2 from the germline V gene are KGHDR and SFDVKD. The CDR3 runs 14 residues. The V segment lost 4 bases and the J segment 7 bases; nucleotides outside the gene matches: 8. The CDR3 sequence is CATSEAGTGGEQYF. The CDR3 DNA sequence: TGTGCCACCAGTGAGGCCGGGACAGGCGGGGAGCAGTACTTC.

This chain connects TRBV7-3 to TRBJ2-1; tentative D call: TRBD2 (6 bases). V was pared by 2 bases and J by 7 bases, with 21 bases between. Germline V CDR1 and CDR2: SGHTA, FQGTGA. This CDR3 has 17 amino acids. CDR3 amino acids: CASSLWEDYGIGNEQFF. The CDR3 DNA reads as TGTGCCAGCAGCTTATGGGAGGACTACGGGATTGGGAATGAGCAGTTCTTC.

CDR3 nucleotides: TGTGCCAGCAGTTGGCTCACAGGCAATGAGCAGTTCTTC. Amino acid sequence: CASSWLTGNEQFF. The chain links TRBV7-8 to TRBJ2-1, with a tentative D call TRBD1 (5 bases). The CDR3 loop spans 13 amino acids. Trimming cost V 6 bases and J 6 bases, with 12 bases left between them. From germline, CDR1 is SGHVS and CDR2 FQNEAQ.

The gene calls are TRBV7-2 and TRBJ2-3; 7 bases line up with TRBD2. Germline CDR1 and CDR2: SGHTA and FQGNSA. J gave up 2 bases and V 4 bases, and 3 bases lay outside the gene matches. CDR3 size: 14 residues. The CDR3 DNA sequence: TGTGCCAGCAGCTCCGGACTAGTCACAGATACGCAGTATTTT. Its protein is CASSSGLVTDTQYF.

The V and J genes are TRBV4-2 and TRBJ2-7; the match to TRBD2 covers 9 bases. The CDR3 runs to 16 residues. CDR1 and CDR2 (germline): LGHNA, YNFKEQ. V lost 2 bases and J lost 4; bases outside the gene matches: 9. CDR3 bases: TGTGCCAGCAGCCAAATTTGGGGACTAGCCGGGTACGAGCAGTACTTC. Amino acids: CASSQIWGLAGYEQYF.

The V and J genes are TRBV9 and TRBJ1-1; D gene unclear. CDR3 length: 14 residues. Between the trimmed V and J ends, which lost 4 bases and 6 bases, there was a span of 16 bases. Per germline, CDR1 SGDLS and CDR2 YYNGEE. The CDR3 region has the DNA TGTGCCAGCAGCCTCCGCGGAGGGCGTTCTGAAGCTTTCTTT. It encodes CASSLRGGRSEAFF.

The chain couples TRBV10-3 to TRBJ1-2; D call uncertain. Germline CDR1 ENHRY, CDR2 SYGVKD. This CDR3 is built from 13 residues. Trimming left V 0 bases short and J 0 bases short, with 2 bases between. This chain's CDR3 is CAISESANYGYTF. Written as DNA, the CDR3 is TGTGCCATCAGTGAGTCCGCTAACTATGGCTACACCTTC.

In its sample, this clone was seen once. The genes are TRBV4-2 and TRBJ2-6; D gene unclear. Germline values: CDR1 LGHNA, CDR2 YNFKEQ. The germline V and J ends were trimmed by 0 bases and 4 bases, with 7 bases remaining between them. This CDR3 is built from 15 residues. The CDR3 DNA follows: TGTGCCAGCAGCCAAGACTCCGGGGGGGCCAACGTCCTGACTTTC. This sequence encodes CASSQDSGGANVLTF.

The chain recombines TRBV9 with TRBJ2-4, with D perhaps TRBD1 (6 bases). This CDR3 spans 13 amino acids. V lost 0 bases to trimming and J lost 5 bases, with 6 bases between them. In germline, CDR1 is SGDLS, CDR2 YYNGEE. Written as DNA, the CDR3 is TGTGCCAGCAGCGTAGGACAGGAAAACATTCAGTACTTC. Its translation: CASSVGQENIQYF.

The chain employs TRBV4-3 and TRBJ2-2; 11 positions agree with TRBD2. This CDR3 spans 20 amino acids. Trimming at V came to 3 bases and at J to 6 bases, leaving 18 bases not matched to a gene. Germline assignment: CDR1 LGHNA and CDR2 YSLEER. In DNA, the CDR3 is TGCGCCAGCAGCCACCCGAGGCGGCTAGCGGGAGGTAATCACCCCGGGGAGCTGTTTTTT. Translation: CASSHPRRLAGGNHPGELFF.

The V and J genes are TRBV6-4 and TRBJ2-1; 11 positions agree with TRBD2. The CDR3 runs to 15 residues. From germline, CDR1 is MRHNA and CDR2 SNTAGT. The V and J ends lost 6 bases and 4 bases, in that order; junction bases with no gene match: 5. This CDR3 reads CASRRTSGFYNEQFF. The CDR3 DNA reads TGTGCCAGCAGACGGACTAGCGGGTTTTACAATGAGCAGTTCTTC.

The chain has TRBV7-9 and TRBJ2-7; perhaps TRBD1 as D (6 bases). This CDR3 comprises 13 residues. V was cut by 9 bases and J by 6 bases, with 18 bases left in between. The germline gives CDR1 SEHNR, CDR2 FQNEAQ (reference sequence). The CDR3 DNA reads TGTGCCAGTACGACGGACAGTTCAGGCGAGCAGTACTTC. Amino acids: CASTTDSSGEQYF. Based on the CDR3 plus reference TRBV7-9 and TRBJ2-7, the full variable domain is DTGVSQNPRHKITKRGQNVTFRCDPISEHNRLYWYRQTLGQGPEFLTYFQNEAQLEKSRLLSDRFSAERPKGSFSTLEIQRTEQGDSAMYLCASTTDSSGEQYFGPGTRLTVT.

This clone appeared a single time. DNA of the CDR3: TGTGCCAGCAGCTTAAAAGGGGACAGGGGGGGCTCCTACAATGAGCAGTTCTTC. Its protein is CASSLKGDRGGSYNEQFF. The chain uses TRBV11-3 and TRBJ2-1; 11 bases fit TRBD1. Germline V lookup: CDR1 SGHNT, CDR2 YENEEA. There are 18 residues in the CDR3. V gave up 2 bases and J gave up 0 bases; unmatched junction bases: 6. Full variable domain (remainder filled in from reference TRBV11-3 and TRBJ2-1): EAGVVQSPRYKIIEKKQPVAFWCNPISGHNTLYWYLQNLGQGPELLIRYENEEAVDDSQLPKDRFSAERLKGVDSTLKIQPAELGDSAVYLCASSLKGDRGGSYNEQFFGPGTRLTVL.

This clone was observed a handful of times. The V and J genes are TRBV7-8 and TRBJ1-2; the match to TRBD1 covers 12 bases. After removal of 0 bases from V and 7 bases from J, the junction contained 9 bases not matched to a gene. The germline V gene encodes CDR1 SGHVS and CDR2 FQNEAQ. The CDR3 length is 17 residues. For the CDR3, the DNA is TGTGCCAGCAGCTTAGCGACTCCCGGGACAGGGGGCTCTGGCTACACCTTC. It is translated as CASSLATPGTGGSGYTF.

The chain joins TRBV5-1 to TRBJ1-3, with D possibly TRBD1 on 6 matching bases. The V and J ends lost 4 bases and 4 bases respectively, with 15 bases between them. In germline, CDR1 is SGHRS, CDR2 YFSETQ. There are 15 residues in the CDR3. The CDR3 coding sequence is TGCGCCAGCAGCATAGGACAGTCCCCCGGAAACACCATATATTTT. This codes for CASSIGQSPGNTIYF.

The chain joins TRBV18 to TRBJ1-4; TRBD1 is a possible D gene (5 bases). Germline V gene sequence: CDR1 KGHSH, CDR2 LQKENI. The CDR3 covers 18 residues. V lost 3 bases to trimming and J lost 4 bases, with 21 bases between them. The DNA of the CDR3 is TGTGCCAGCTCACCTCCCCAGGGTTTAGGTGTGTGTAATGAAAAACTGTTTTTT. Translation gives CASSPPQGLGVCNEKLFF.

This CDR3 is CASSHAGSYEQYF. The CDR3 DNA is TGTGCCAGCAGTCATGCGGGCTCCTACGAGCAGTACTTC. V is TRBV27 and J is TRBJ2-7; perhaps TRBD2 as D (5 bases). V was cut by 5 bases and J by 0 bases, with 8 bases left in between. Germline V lookup: CDR1 MNHEY, CDR2 SMNVEV (reference sequence). The CDR3 sequence is 13 residues long.

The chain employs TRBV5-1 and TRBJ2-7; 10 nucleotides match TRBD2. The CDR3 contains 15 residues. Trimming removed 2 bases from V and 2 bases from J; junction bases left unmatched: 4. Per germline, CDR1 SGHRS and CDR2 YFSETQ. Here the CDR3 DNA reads TGCGCCAGCAGCTTAACTAGCGGGGCCCCCTACGAGCAGTACTTC. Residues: CASSLTSGAPYEQYF.